This T cell receptor beta chain originates from a study of patients and donors after allogeneic stem cell transplantation. The ends were cut back, 8 bases at V and 3 bases at J, with 5 bases in the middle. The CDR3 consists of 10 residues. Germline-derived CDR1 and CDR2 are MDHEN and SYDVKM. TCRdb passed the RT-PCR reads through MiXCR, listing each CDR3 protein once. The table includes 2,000 to 2,500 distinct CDR3 sequences, roughly 7.9% detected once. This clonotype was counted only a few times. V is TRBV28 and J is TRBJ2-7; D assignment may be TRBD1 or TRBD2 (5 bases each). The sequencing input was blood, either unsorted or a sorted T cell fraction (not recorded which). The source of this sequence is a human donor who was either an allogeneic HSCT recipient or a stem cell or donor lymphocyte infusion donor (not recorded which). It is not recorded whose cells these are; they may come from a transplant donor. This chain's CDR3 is CASGGYEQYF. The CDR3 nucleotides are TGTGCCAGCGGGGGCTACGAGCAGTACTTC.